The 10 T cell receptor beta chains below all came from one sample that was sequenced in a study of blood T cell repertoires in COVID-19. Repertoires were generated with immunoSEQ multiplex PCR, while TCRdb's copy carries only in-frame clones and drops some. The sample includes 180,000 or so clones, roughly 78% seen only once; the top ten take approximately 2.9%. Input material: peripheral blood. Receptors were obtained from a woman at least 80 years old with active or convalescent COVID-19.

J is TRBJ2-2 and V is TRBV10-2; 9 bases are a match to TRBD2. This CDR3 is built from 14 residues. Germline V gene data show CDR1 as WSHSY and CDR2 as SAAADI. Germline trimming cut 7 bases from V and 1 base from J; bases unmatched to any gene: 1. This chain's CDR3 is CASTLAGNTGELFF. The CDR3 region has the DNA TGCGCCAGCACACTAGCGGGGAACACCGGGGAGCTGTTTTTT.

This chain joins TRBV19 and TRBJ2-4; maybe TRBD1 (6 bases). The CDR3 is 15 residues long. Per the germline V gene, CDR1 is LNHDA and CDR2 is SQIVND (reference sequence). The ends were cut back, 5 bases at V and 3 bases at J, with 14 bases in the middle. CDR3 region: CASSVFTGIKNIQYF. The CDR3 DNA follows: TGTGCCAGTAGTGTCTTTACAGGGATCAAAAACATTCAGTACTTC.

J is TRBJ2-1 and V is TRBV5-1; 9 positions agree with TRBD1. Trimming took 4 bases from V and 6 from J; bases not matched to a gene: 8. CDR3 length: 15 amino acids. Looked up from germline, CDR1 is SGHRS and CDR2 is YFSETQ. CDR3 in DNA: TGCGCCAGCAGCGACGGGACAGGGTTACCCAATGAGCAGTTCTTC. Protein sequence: CASSDGTGLPNEQFF.

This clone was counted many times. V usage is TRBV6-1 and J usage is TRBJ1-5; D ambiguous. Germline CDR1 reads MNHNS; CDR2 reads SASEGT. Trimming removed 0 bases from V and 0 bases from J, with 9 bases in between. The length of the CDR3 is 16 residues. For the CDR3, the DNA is TGTGCCAGCAGTGAAGCGCAGGCACTTAGCAATCAGCCCCAGCATTTT. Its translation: CASSEAQALSNQPQHF.

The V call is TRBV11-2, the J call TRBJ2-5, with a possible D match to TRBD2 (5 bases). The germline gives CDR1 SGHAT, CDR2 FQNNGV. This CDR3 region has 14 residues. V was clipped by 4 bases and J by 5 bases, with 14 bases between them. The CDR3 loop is CASSSHRGMETQYF. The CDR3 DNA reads TGTGCCAGCAGCTCCCATCGAGGGATGGAGACCCAGTACTTC.

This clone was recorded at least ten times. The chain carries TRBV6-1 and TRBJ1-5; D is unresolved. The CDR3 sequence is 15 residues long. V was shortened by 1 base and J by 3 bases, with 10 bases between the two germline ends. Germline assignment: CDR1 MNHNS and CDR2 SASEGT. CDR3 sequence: CASSEGSGLNQPQHF. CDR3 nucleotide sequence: TGTGCCAGCAGTGAAGGTTCCGGTCTCAATCAGCCCCAGCATTTT.

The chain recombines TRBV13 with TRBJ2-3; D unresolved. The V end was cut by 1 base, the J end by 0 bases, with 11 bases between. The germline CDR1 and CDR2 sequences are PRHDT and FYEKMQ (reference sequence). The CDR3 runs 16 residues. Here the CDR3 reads CASSLVGQSSTDTQYF. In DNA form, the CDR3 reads TGTGCCAGCAGCTTAGTTGGGCAGTCGAGCACAGATACGCAGTATTTT.

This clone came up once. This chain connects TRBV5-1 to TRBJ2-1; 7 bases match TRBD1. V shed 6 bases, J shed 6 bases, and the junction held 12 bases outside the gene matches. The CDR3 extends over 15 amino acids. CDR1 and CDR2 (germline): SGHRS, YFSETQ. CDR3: CASKPTGDFFNEQFF. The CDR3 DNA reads TGCGCCAGCAAACCAACAGGGGATTTTTTCAATGAGCAGTTCTTC.

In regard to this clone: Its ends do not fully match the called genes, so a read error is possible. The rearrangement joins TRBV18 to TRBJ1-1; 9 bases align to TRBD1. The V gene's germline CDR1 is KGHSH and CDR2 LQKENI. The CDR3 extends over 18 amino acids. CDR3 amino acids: CASSPPPGQGLMNTEAFF. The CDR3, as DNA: TGTGCCAGCTCTCCACCGCCGGGACAGGGCCTAATGAACACTGAAGCTTTCTTT. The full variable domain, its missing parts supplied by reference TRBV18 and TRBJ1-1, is NAGVMQNPRHLVRRRGQEARLRCSPMKGHSHVYWYRQLPEEGLKFMVYLQKENIIDESGMPKERFSAEFPKEGPSILRIQQVVRGDSAAYFCASSPPPGQGLMNTEAFFGQGTRLTVV.

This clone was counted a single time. For the CDR3, the DNA is TGTGCCAGCAGTTACGACAGGAGAACAACTAATGAAAAACTGTTTTTT. This encodes CASSYDRRTTNEKLFF. The chain uses TRBV6-5 and TRBJ1-4; possible D gene TRBD1, 6 bases. Trimming pared 2 bases from V and 0 bases from J, leaving 10 bases between. The CDR3 sequence is 16 residues long. Germline V lookup: CDR1 MNHEY, CDR2 SVGAGI.